These 18 T cell receptor beta chains share one sample of origin, sequenced in a study of blood T cell repertoires in COVID-19. Using immunoSEQ multiplex PCR, the repertoire was profiled, and TCRdb retains in-frame clones only, with some absent. This table holds about 130,000 clones, about four fifths found once. The sample comprised peripheral blood. These receptors were obtained from a woman aged 65 to 85 with COVID-19, enrolled during active disease.

The gene calls are TRBV6-5 and TRBJ1-3; 8 positions agree with TRBD1. The V segment lost 7 bases and the J segment 2 bases; nucleotides outside the gene matches: 4. The CDR3 is 14 residues long. Per the germline V gene, CDR1 is MNHEY and CDR2 is SVGAGI. This chain's CDR3 is CASKTGVAGNTIYF. The CDR3 bases are TGTGCCAGCAAGACAGGGGTTGCTGGAAACACCATATATTTT.

For the CDR3, the DNA is TGTGCCAGCTCACCAGCGGCCCGATTCGAGACCCAGTACTTC. Amino acids: CASSPAARFETQYF. The chain uses TRBV18 and TRBJ2-5; D call uncertain. CDR1 is KGHSH, CDR2 LQKENI, per germline. CDR3 size: 14 residues. The germline V and J ends were trimmed by 2 bases and 5 bases, with 12 bases remaining between them.

This chain joins TRBV7-3 and TRBJ1-1; perhaps TRBD1 as D (6 bases). Germline V gene lookup returns CDR1 SGHTA and CDR2 FQGTGA. CDR3 length equals 14 residues. V shed 0 bases and J shed 5 bases, with 10 bases lying between them. The CDR3 sequence: CASSLTGGQTEAFF. The DNA of the CDR3 is TGTGCCAGCAGCTTAACGGGGGGGCAGACTGAAGCTTTCTTT.

To note about this clone: An end of the junction differs from the germline gene, which may be a read error. This chain joins TRBV7-9 and TRBJ2-1; 11 bases map to TRBD2. CDR1 SEHNR and CDR2 FQNEAQ come from the germline V gene (reference sequence). This CDR3 comprises 16 residues. The CDR3 region has the DNA TGTGCCAGCAGCCCGACTAGCGGGGATCGTTACAGTGAGCAGTTCTTC. Translated, it gives CASSPTSGDRYSEQFF.

For this clone: Other DNA sequences within the sample encode an identical CDR3. This rearrangement joins TRBV5-1 to TRBJ2-5, with 10 bases matching TRBD2. With V trimmed by 0 bases and J by 4 bases, 6 bases remained unmatched. Germline V gene lookup returns CDR1 SGHRS and CDR2 YFSETQ. The CDR3 totals 16 residues. CDR3 residues: CASSLALAGAIETQYF. In nucleotides, the CDR3 is TGCGCCAGCAGCTTGGCTCTAGCGGGAGCTATAGAGACCCAGTACTTC.

V and J are TRBV5-1 and TRBJ2-1; 8 nucleotides line up with TRBD2. V was clipped by 0 bases and J by 8 bases; unmatched bases: 7. The V gene's germline CDR1 is SGHRS and CDR2 YFSETQ. The CDR3 covers 15 residues. CDR3 sequence (DNA): TGCGCCAGCAGCTTGGTCGGGGGGGCCGGGTATGAGCAGTTCTTC. This codes for CASSLVGGAGYEQFF.

The rearrangement uses TRBV12-3 or TRBV12-4 and TRBJ1-2; D might be TRBD1 (6 bases). The CDR3 extends over 12 amino acids. Trimming cost V 3 bases and J 7 bases, with 9 bases left between them. CDR3 amino acids: CASSFGQRGYTF. CDR3 in DNA: TGTGCCAGCAGTTTTGGACAGCGTGGCTACACCTTC.

The J gene is TRBJ2-3, the V gene TRBV24-1; 9 nucleotides agree with TRBD1. V lost 5 bases, J lost 1 base, and 0 bases stayed unmatched. This CDR3 has 14 amino acids. Per germline, CDR1 KGHDR and CDR2 SFDVKD. The chain's CDR3 is CATSGDRGTDTQYF. The CDR3 nucleotides read TGTGCCACCAGTGGGGACAGGGGCACAGATACGCAGTATTTT.

The chain links TRBV5-1 to TRBJ2-7, with 7 nucleotides matching TRBD1. The CDR3 totals 16 residues. In germline, CDR1 is SGHRS, CDR2 YFSETQ. V shed 2 bases and J 1 base; nucleotides not matched to a gene: 9. DNA of the CDR3: TGCGCCAGCAGCTTCTTACAGGGGAAGGGATCCTACGAGCAGTACTTC. Translation: CASSFLQGKGSYEQYF.

This chain uses TRBV7-2 with TRBJ1-1, with TRBD1 as a possible D gene (5 bases). Trimming shortened V by 5 bases and J by 0 bases, and 10 bases separated the two germline ends. The CDR3 consists of 14 residues. Germline CDR1 and CDR2: SGHTA and FQGNSA. CDR3 coding DNA: TGTGCCAGCAGCCCAGGGAGGATGAACACTGAAGCTTTCTTT. It codes for CASSPGRMNTEAFF.

The V gene is TRBV19, the J gene TRBJ1-5, with D unresolved. Trimming took 6 bases from V and 9 from J, leaving 21 bases between them. The CDR3 has 15 residues. Germline V gene data show CDR1 as LNHDA and CDR2 as SQIVND (reference sequence). CDR3 nucleotides: TGTGCCAGTAGCCGAATACTGACGGACTCGGGGCCCCAGCATTTT. This gives the protein CASSRILTDSGPQHF.

The chain recombines TRBV7-9 with TRBJ2-7, with TRBD2 matching over 9 bases. Germline V gene sequence: CDR1 SEHNR, CDR2 FQNEAQ (reference sequence). The CDR3 extends over 15 amino acids. V lost 6 bases, J lost 6 bases, and 12 bases stayed unmatched. CDR3 DNA: TGTGCCAGCAGAATAGCGGGGGCGACCCAGGGCGAGCAGTACTTC. Amino acid sequence: CASRIAGATQGEQYF.

The V gene is TRBV5-1, the J gene TRBJ2-3; possibly TRBD1 for D (6 bases). Germline assignment: CDR1 SGHRS and CDR2 YFSETQ. CDR3 length: 15 amino acids. Trimming shortened V by 4 bases and J by 3 bases, and 15 bases separated the two germline ends. The CDR3 loop is CASSTGSTGTDTQYF. The CDR3 nucleotides read TGCGCCAGCAGCACAGGATCCACAGGGACAGATACGCAGTATTTT. The full variable domain, with the rest looked up from reference TRBV5-1 and TRBJ2-3, is KAGVTQTPRYLIKTRGQQVTLSCSPISGHRSVSWYQQTPGQGLQFLFEYFSETQRNKGNFPGRFSGRQFSNSRSEMNVSTLELGDSALYLCASSTGSTGTDTQYFGPGTRLTVL.

The chain combines TRBV7-3 with TRBJ2-7, with 7 nucleotides matching TRBD2. Germline V gene sequence: CDR1 SGHTA, CDR2 FQGTGA. CDR3 length equals 14 residues. V was clipped by 1 base and J by 7 bases; unmatched bases: 7. The CDR3 sequence: CASSLIPREGEQYF. CDR3 DNA sequence: TGTGCCAGCAGCTTAATCCCGAGGGAGGGGGAGCAGTACTTC. Together with reference TRBV7-3 and TRBJ2-7, the CDR3 gives the full variable domain: GAGVSQTPSNKVTEKGKYVELRCDPISGHTALYWYRQSLGQGPEFLIYFQGTGAADDSGLPNDRFFAVRPEGSVSTLKIQRTERGDSAVYLCASSLIPREGEQYFGPGTRLTVT.

V usage is TRBV30 and J usage is TRBJ1-4, with TRBD1 identical over 9 bases. The trim removed 3 bases at V and 7 bases at J, leaving 6 bases unmatched. Looked up from germline, CDR1 is GTSNPN and CDR2 is SVGIG (reference sequence). The CDR3 sequence is 14 residues long. In DNA, the CDR3 is TGTGCCTGGAGCAAGGACAGGGGAGGTGAAAAACTGTTTTTT. This translates into CAWSKDRGGEKLFF.

The rearrangement uses TRBV5-1 and TRBJ2-5; 8 nucleotides align to TRBD1. Germline V gives CDR1 SGHRS, CDR2 YFSETQ. CDR3 length equals 15 residues. V trimming: 7 bases; J trimming: 4 bases; junction bases outside the gene matches: 12. CDR3 protein: CASYSTGVVPETQYF. The CDR3 DNA is TGCGCCAGCTATTCGACAGGGGTTGTCCCAGAGACCCAGTACTTC.

The V call is TRBV5-1, the J call TRBJ1-1; the D gene is possibly TRBD1 (6 bases). The CDR3 extends over 12 amino acids. Germline loops: CDR1 SGHRS, CDR2 YFSETQ. V lost 2 bases and J 11 bases, leaving 13 bases between the germline ends. This CDR3 reads CASSLTTGLAFF. CDR3 sequence (DNA): TGCGCCAGCAGCTTAACAACAGGGTTGGCTTTCTTT.

V is TRBV9 and J is TRBJ1-1; D is unclear. This CDR3 spans 14 amino acids. Germline CDR1 reads SGDLS; CDR2 reads YYNGEE. Trimming took off 2 bases at V and 1 base at J, with 9 bases between the two ends. The CDR3 DNA follows: TGTGCCAGCAGCGTCACGGGGAGGAACACTGAAGCTTTCTTT. Its protein product is CASSVTGRNTEAFF.